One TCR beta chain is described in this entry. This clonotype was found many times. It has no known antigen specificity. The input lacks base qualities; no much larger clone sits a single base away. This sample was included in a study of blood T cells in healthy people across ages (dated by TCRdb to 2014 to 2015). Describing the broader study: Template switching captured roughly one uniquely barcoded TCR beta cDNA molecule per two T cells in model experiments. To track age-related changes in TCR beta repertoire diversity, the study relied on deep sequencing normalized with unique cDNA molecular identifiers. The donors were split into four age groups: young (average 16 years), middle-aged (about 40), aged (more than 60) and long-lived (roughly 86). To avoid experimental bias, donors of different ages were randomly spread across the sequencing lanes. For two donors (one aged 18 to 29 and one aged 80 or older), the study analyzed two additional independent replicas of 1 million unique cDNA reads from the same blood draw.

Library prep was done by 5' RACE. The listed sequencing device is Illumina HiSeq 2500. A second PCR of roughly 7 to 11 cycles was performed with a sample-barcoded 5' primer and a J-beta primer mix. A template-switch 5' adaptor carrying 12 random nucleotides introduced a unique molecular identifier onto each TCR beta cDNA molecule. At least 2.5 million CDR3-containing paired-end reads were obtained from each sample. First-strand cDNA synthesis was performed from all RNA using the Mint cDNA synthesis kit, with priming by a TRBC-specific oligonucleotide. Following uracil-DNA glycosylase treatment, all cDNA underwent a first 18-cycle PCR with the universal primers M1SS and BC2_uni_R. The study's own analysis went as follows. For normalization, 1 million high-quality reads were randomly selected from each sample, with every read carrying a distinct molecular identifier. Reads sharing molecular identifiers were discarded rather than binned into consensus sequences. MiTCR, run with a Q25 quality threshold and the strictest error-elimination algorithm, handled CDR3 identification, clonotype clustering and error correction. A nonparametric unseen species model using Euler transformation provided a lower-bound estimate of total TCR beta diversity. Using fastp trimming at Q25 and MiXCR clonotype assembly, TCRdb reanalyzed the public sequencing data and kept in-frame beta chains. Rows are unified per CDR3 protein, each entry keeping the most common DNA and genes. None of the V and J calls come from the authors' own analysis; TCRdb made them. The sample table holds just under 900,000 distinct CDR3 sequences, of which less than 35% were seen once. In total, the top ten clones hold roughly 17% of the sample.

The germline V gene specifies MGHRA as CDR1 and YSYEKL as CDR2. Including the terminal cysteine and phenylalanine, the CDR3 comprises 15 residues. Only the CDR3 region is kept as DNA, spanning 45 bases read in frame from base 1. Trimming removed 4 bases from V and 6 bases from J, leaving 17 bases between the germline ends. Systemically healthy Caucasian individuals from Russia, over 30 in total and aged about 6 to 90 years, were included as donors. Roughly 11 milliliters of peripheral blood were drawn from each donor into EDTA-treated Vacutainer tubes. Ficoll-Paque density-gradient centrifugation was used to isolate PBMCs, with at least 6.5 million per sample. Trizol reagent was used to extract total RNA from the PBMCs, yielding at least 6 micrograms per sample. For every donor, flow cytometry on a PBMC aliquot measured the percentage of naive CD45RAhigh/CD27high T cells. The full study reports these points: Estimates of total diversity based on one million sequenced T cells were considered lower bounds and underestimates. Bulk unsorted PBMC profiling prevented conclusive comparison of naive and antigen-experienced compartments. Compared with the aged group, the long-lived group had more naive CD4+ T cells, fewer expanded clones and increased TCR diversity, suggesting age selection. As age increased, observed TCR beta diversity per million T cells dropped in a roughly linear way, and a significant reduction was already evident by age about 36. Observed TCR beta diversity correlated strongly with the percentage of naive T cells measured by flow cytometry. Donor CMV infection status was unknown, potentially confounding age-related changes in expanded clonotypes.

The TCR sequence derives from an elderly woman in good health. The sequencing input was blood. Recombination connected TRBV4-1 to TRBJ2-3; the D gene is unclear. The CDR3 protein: CASSPTGTVGDTQYF. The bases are TGCGCCAGCAGCCCCACTGGTACCGTCGGGGATACGCAGTATTTT.